The next 17 T cell receptor beta chains were all read from a single sample in a study of early T cells in non-severe SARS-CoV-2 infection. TCRdb fed the 5' RACE reads into MiXCR, producing one record per CDR3 protein. The profile shows about 59,000 distinct CDR3 sequences, 13% of them singletons. The material sequenced was whole blood, taken at baseline. The source is an adult who was a healthcare worker with PCR-confirmed SARS-CoV-2 infection or an uninfected control (not recorded which).

The table lists this clonotype with many counts. The chain links TRBV30 to TRBJ1-5; no firm D call. The V and J ends lost 1 base and 4 bases respectively, with 8 bases between them. Germline V lookup: CDR1 GTSNPN, CDR2 SVGIG (reference sequence). CDR3 length: 13 residues. CDR3 loop: CAWSAGKNQPQHF. The CDR3, as DNA: TGTGCCTGGAGTGCAGGAAAGAATCAGCCCCAGCATTTT.

V is TRBV5-1 and J is TRBJ2-3; D remains ambiguous. This CDR3 spans 17 amino acids. Per germline, CDR1 SGHRS and CDR2 YFSETQ. Trimming took 0 bases from V and 3 from J, leaving 17 bases between them. The CDR3 DNA reads TGCGCCAGCAGCTTGGACATACTCAGGTCTCTGACAGATACGCAGTATTTT. Translated, it gives CASSLDILRSLTDTQYF.

The chain combines TRBV7-9 with TRBJ2-5; 13 bases are shared with TRBD2. The CDR3 spans 15 residues. The V gene's germline CDR1 is SEHNR and CDR2 FQNEAQ (reference sequence). The J segment lost 5 bases and the V segment lost 7 bases, leaving 7 bases of the junction unmatched. This CDR3 is CASTPRTSGSETQYF. The CDR3 DNA is TGTGCCAGCACCCCTAGGACTAGCGGGAGTGAGACCCAGTACTTC.

The rearrangement uses TRBV7-2 and TRBJ2-3, with TRBD2 identical over 12 bases. V lost 11 bases to trimming and J lost 7 bases; unmatched junction nucleotides: 13. Germline CDR1 is SGHTA and CDR2 is FQGNSA. The CDR3 covers 15 residues. CDR3 DNA sequence: TGTGCCGGGGCCACCTCTAGCGGGGGGGCCAATACGCAGTATTTT. Residues: CAGATSSGGANTQYF.

This clonotype was seen ten or more times. The rearrangement uses TRBV7-9 and TRBJ2-7; possible D gene TRBD1, 7 bases. Trimming stripped 3 bases from V and 4 bases from J, with 13 bases between. CDR1 SEHNR and CDR2 FQNEAQ come from the germline V gene (reference sequence). CDR3 size: 14 residues. The CDR3: CASSLGAGGYEQYF. Here the CDR3 DNA reads TGTGCCAGCAGCTTGGGGGCAGGGGGGTACGAGCAGTACTTC.

The rearrangement links TRBV12-3 or TRBV12-4 to TRBJ1-2; 8 bases are a match to TRBD1. This CDR3 contains 15 residues. V trimming: 2 bases; J trimming: 4 bases; junction bases outside the gene matches: 6. Here the CDR3 reads CASSLPGQGGYGYTF. The CDR3 region has the DNA TGTGCCAGCAGTTTACCCGGACAGGGCGGCTATGGCTACACCTTC.

This clonotype was detected a few times. The chain joins TRBV12-3 or TRBV12-4 to TRBJ1-6; no clear D. This CDR3 has 15 residues. The V and J ends lost 6 bases and 0 bases respectively, with 9 bases between them. CDR3 bases: TGTGCCAGCAGCCTAACGAGCTCCTATAATTCACCCCTCCACTTT. The encoded protein is CASSLTSSYNSPLHF.

The table lists this clonotype with a few counts. This chain uses TRBV18 with TRBJ2-7; D remains unclear. The CDR3 sequence is 15 residues long. Germline lookup yields CDR1 KGHSH and CDR2 LQKENI. V gave up 0 bases and J gave up 0 bases, with 9 bases separating them. CDR3 protein: CASSPPQPNSYEQYF. CDR3 in DNA: TGTGCCAGCTCACCACCCCAGCCTAACTCCTACGAGCAGTACTTC.

This clonotype was found many times. The rearrangement joins TRBV29-1 to TRBJ1-5, with 7 nucleotides matching TRBD1. The ends lost 6 bases at V and 2 bases at J; junction bases unmatched: 10. The CDR3 covers 15 residues. In germline, CDR1 is SQVTM, CDR2 ANQGSEA. The DNA of the CDR3 is TGCAGCGTGTCTGAACAGGGGACGGGCAATCAGCCCCAGCATTTT. Amino acids: CSVSEQGTGNQPQHF.

CDR3 sequence (DNA): TGTGCCACCAGCAGAGAAGGGGTGGCCTATGGCTACACCTTC. It yields the protein CATSREGVAYGYTF. This chain joins TRBV15 and TRBJ1-2; D may be TRBD1 (5 bases). This CDR3 region has 14 residues. The V gene lost 0 bases and the J gene lost 4 bases, with 9 bases spanning the gap. The germline V gene encodes CDR1 LNHNV and CDR2 YYDKDF (reference sequence).

This clonotype was counted a few times. The chain joins TRBV5-1 to TRBJ2-3; TRBD1 agrees at 11 bases. The V and J ends lost 2 bases and 4 bases, in that order; junction bases with no gene match: 9. The CDR3 runs 17 residues. Germline V lookup: CDR1 SGHRS, CDR2 YFSETQ. The CDR3 DNA reads TGCGCCAGCAGCTTAGGACAGGGGGCGATCCTAGCAGATACGCAGTATTTT. It translates to CASSLGQGAILADTQYF.

The chain recombines TRBV24-1 with TRBJ2-2; D gene unclear. Trimming removed 3 bases from V and 1 base from J, with 11 bases in between. The CDR3 extends over 16 amino acids. Germline V gene lookup returns CDR1 KGHDR and CDR2 SFDVKD. The CDR3 spells CATSDRTALNTGELFF. As DNA, the CDR3 is TGTGCCACCAGTGATCGGACGGCCCTGAACACCGGGGAGCTGTTTTTT.

The genes are TRBV19 and TRBJ1-5; D is perhaps TRBD1 (5 bases). With 1 base removed from V and 0 bases from J, the gap between germline ends came to 10 bases. Germline lookup yields CDR1 LNHDA and CDR2 SQIVND (reference sequence). The CDR3 extends over 16 amino acids. CDR3 region: CASSIVREPSNQPQHF. CDR3 coding DNA: TGTGCCAGTAGTATAGTCAGGGAGCCTAGCAATCAGCCCCAGCATTTT.

This clonotype was observed at least ten times. The chain has TRBV28 and TRBJ2-7, with 7 bases lining up with TRBD1. The V gene's germline CDR1 is MDHEN and CDR2 SYDVKM. This CDR3 spans 16 amino acids. V lost 4 bases, J lost 4 bases, and 13 bases stayed unmatched. CDR3 sequence: CASSSIGSRGWYEQYF. CDR3 nucleotide sequence: TGTGCCAGCAGTTCAATTGGGAGCAGGGGGTGGTACGAGCAGTACTTC.

Ten or more counts support this clonotype. This chain uses TRBV27 with TRBJ1-5; 9 bases map to TRBD1. CDR1 and CDR2 from the germline V gene are MNHEY and SMNVEV (reference sequence). V shed 8 bases and J 6 bases; nucleotides not matched to a gene: 5. The CDR3 contains 13 residues. The DNA for the CDR3 is TGTGCCAGCGGGGACAGGGTTGGTCAGCCCCAGCATTTT. Its translation: CASGDRVGQPQHF.

This clonotype has ten or more counts. The chain has TRBV2 and TRBJ2-2; the match to TRBD1 covers 7 bases. The germline CDR1 and CDR2 sequences are SNHLY and FYNNEI. V dropped 6 bases and J dropped 3; count of bases not matched to a gene: 7. There are 15 residues in the CDR3. The CDR3 DNA follows: TGTGCCAGCAGGGAACAGGGGTTCGACACCGGGGAGCTGTTTTTT. Translating gives CASREQGFDTGELFF.

CDR3 coding DNA: TGTGCCAGCAGCACAAACCCAAGCATGAACACTGAAGCTTTCTTT. This gives the protein CASSTNPSMNTEAFF. The V call is TRBV9, the J call TRBJ1-1; no clear D. Trimming took 4 bases from V and 0 from J, leaving 13 bases between them. Germline loops: CDR1 SGDLS, CDR2 YYNGEE. The CDR3 consists of 15 residues. The full variable domain, with the rest looked up from reference TRBV9 and TRBJ1-1, is DSGVTQTPKHLITATGQRVTLRCSPRSGDLSVYWYQQSLDQGLQFLIQYYNGEERAKGNILERFSAQQFPDLHSELNLSSLELGDSALYFCASSTNPSMNTEAFFGQGTRLTVV.